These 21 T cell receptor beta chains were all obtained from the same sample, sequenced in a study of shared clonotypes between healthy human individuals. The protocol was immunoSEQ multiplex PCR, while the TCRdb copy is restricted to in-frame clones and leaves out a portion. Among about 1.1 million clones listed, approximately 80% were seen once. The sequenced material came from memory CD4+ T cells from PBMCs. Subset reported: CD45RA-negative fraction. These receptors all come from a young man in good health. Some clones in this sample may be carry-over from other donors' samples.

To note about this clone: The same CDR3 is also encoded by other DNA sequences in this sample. This CDR3 is CASSSQGADTQYF. The CDR3 nucleotides read TGTGCCAGCAGCTCACAGGGGGCCGATACGCAGTATTTT. V is TRBV7-3 and J is TRBJ2-3; 9 nucleotides line up with TRBD1. Trimming took 4 bases from V and 6 from J; bases not matched to a gene: 2. The CDR3 covers 13 residues. Per germline, CDR1 SGHTA and CDR2 FQGTGA.

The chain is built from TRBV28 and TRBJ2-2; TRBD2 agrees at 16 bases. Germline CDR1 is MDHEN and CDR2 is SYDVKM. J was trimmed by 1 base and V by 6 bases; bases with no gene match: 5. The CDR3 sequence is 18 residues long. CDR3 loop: CASSRGTSGRENTGELFF. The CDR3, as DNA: TGTGCCAGCAGCCGAGGGACTAGCGGGAGGGAGAACACCGGGGAGCTGTTTTTT.

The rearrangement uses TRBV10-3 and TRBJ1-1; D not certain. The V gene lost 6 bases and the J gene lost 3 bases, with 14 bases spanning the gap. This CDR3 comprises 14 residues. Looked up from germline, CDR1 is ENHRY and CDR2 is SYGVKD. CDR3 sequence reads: CAISGNHRDTEAFF. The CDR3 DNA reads TGTGCCATCAGCGGGAACCACCGGGACACTGAAGCTTTCTTT.

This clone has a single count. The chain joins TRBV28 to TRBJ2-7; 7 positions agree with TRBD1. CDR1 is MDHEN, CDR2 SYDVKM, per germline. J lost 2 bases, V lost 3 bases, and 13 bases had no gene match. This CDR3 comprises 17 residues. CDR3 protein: CASSFDIRDSPPYEQYF. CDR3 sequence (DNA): TGTGCCAGCAGTTTCGACATCCGGGACAGCCCGCCCTACGAGCAGTACTTC.

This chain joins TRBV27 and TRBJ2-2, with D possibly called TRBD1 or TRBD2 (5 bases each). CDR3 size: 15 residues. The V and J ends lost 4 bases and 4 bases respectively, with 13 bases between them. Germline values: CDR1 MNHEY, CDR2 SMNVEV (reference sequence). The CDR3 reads CASSWGSSATGELFF. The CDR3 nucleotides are TGTGCCAGCAGTTGGGGGAGCTCGGCCACCGGGGAGCTGTTTTTT.

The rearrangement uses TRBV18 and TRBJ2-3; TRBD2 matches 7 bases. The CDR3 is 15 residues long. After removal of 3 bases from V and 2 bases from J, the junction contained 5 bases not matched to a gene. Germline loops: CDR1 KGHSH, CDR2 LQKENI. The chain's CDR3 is CASSPISGYTDTQYF. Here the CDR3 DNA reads TGTGCCAGCTCACCCATTAGCGGGTACACAGATACGCAGTATTTT.

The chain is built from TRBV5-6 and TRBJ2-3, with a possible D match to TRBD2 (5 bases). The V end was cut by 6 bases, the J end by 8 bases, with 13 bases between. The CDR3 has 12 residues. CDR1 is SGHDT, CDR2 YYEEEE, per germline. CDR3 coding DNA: TGTGCCAGCAAAGTGGGAGCTGGTACGCAGTATTTT. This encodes CASKVGAGTQYF.

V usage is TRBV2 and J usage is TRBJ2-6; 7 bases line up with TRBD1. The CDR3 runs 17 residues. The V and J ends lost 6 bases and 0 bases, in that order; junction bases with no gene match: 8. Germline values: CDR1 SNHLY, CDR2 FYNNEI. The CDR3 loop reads CASSVTGVGSGANVLTF. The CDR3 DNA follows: TGTGCCAGCAGCGTAACAGGGGTCGGCTCTGGGGCCAACGTCCTGACTTTC.

The CDR3 loop reads CASSEAGGNLYQPQHF. Here the CDR3 DNA reads TGTGCCAGCAGTGAAGCGGGGGGGAATTTGTATCAGCCCCAGCATTTT. The chain joins TRBV6-1 to TRBJ1-5; a weak D match, TRBD1 (5 bases). Germline V gene data show CDR1 as MNHNS and CDR2 as SASEGT. Trimming pared 0 bases from V and 5 bases from J, leaving 14 bases between. The CDR3 loop spans 16 amino acids.

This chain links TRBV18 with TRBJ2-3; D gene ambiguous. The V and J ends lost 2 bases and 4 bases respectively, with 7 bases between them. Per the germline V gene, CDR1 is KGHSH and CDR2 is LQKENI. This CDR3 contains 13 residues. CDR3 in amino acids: CASSPSYSDTQYF. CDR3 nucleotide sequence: TGTGCCAGCTCACCATCCTACTCAGATACGCAGTATTTT.

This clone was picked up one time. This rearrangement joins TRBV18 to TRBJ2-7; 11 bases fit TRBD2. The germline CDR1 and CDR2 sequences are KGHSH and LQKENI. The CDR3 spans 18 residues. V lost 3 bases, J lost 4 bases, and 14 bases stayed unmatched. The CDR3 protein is CASSPRWRSGTSGYEQYF. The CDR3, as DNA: TGTGCCAGCTCACCCCGGTGGCGGTCCGGGACTAGCGGTTACGAGCAGTACTTC.

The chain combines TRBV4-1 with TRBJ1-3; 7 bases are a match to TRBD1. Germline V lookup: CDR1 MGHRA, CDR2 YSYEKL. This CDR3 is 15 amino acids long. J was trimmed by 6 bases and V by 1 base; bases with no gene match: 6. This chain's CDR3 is CASSQVFTGANTIYF. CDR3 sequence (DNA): TGCGCCAGCAGCCAAGTATTTACAGGGGCAAACACCATATATTTT.

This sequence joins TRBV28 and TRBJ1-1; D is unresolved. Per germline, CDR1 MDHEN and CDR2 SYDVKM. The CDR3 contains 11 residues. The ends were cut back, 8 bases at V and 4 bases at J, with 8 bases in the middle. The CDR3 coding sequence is TGTGCCAGCGGTGGTTTCACTGAAGCTTTCTTT. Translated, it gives CASGGFTEAFF.

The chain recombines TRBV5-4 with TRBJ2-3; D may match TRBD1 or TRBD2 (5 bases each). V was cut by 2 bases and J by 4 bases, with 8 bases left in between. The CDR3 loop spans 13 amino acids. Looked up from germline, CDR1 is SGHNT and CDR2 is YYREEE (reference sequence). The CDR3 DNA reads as TGTGCCAGCAGCTTTCTGGGGGCAGATACGCAGTATTTT. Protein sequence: CASSFLGADTQYF.

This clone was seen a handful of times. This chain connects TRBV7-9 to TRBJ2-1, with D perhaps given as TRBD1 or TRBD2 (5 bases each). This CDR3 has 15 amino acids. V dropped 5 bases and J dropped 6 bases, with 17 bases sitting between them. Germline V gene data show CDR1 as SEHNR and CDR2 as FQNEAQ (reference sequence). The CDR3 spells CASSGPGTTRNEQFF. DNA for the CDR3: TGTGCCAGCAGCGGCCCCGGGACCACCCGCAATGAGCAGTTCTTC.

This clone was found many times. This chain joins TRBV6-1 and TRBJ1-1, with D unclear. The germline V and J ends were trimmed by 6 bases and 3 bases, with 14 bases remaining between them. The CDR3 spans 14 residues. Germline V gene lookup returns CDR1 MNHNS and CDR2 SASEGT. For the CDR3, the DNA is TGTGCCAGCAGGGTCAACTGGAGGGACACTGAAGCTTTCTTT. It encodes CASRVNWRDTEAFF.

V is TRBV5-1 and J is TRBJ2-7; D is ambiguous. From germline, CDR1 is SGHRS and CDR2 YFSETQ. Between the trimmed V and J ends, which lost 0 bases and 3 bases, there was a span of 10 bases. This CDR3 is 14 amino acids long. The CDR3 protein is CASSLGFRDYEQYF. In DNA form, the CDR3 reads TGCGCCAGCAGCTTGGGGTTCAGAGACTACGAGCAGTACTTC. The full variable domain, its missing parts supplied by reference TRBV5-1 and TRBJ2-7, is KAGVTQTPRYLIKTRGQQVTLSCSPISGHRSVSWYQQTPGQGLQFLFEYFSETQRNKGNFPGRFSGRQFSNSRSEMNVSTLELGDSALYLCASSLGFRDYEQYFGPGTRLTVT.

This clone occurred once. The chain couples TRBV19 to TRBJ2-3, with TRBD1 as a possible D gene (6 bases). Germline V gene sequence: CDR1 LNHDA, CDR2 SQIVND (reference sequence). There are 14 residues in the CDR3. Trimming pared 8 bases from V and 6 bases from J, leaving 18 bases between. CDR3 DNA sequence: TGTGCCAGTGGGTCAACAGGGCCCGTGGATACGCAGTATTTT. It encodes CASGSTGPVDTQYF.

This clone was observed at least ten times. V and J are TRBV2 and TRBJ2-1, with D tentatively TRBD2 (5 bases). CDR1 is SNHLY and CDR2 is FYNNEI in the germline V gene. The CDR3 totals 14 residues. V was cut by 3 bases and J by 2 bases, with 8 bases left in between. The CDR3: CASSEERPYNEQFF. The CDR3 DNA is TGTGCCAGCAGTGAGGAGCGGCCCTACAATGAGCAGTTCTTC.

Here the CDR3 DNA reads TGTGCCAGCAGTGATCTTACAGCGAGAGCTTTCTTT. It yields the protein CASSDLTARAFF. The gene calls are TRBV6-1 and TRBJ1-1; no clear D. The V and J ends lost 3 bases and 10 bases respectively, with 12 bases between them. Germline V gives CDR1 MNHNS, CDR2 SASEGT. The CDR3 spans 12 residues.

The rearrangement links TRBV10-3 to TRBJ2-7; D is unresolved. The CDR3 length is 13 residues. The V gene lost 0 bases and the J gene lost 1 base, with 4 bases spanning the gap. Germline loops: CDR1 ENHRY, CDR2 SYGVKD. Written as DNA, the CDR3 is TGTGCCATCAGTGAGTCGGCATCCTACGAGCAGTACTTC. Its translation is CAISESASYEQYF.